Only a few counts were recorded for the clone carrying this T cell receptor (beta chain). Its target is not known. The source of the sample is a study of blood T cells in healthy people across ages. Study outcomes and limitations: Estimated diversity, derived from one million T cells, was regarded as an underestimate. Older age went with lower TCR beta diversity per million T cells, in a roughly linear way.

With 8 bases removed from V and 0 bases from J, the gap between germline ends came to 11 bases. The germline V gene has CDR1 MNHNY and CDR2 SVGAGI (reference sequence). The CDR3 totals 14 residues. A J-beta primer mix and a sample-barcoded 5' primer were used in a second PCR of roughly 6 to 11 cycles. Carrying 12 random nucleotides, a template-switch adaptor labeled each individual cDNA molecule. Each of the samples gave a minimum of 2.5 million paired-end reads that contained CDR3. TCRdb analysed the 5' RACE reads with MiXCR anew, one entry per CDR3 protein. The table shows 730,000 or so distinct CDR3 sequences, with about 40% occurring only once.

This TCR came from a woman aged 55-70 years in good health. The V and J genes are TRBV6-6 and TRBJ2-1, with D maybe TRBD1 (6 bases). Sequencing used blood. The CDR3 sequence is CASRTANSYNEQFF. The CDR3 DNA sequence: TGTGCCAGCCGGACAGCGAACTCCTACAATGAGCAGTTCTTC.